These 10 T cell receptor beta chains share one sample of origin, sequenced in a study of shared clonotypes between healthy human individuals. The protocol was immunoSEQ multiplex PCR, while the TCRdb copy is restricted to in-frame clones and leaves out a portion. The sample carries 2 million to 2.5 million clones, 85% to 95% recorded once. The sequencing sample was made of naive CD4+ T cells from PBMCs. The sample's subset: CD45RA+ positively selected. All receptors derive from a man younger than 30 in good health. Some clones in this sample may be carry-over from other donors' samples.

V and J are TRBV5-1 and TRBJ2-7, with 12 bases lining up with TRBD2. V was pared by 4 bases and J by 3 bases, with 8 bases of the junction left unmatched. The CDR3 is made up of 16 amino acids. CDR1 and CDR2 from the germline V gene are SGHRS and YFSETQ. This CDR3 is CASSLRTSGILYEQYF. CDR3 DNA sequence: TGCGCCAGCAGCCTTAGGACTAGCGGGATACTCTACGAGCAGTACTTC.

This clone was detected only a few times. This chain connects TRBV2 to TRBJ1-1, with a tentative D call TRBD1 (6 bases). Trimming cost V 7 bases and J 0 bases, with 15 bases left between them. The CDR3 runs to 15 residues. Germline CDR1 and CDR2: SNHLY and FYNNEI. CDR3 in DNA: TGTGCCAGCACCGGACAGCAAAACATGAACACTGAAGCTTTCTTT. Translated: CASTGQQNMNTEAFF.

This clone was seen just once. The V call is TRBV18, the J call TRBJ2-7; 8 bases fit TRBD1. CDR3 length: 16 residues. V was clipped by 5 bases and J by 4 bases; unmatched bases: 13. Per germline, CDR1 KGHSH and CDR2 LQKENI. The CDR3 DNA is TGTGCCAGCTCAAACGTAGGGCAGGGGGCCGAGTACGAGCAGTACTTC. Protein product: CASSNVGQGAEYEQYF. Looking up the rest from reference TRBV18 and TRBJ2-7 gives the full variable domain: NAGVMQNPRHLVRRRGQEARLRCSPMKGHSHVYWYRQLPEEGLKFMVYLQKENIIDESGMPKERFSAEFPKEGPSILRIQQVVRGDSAAYFCASSNVGQGAEYEQYFGPGTRLTVT.

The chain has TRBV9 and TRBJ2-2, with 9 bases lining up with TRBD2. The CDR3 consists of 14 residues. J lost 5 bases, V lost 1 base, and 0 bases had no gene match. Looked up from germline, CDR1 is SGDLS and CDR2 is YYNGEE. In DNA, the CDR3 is TGTGCCAGCAGCGTACTAGCGGGGACCGGGGAGCTGTTTTTT. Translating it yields CASSVLAGTGELFF. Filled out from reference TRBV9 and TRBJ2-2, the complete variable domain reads DSGVTQTPKHLITATGQRVTLRCSPRSGDLSVYWYQQSLDQGLQFLIQYYNGEERAKGNILERFSAQQFPDLHSELNLSSLELGDSALYFCASSVLAGTGELFFGEGSRLTVL.

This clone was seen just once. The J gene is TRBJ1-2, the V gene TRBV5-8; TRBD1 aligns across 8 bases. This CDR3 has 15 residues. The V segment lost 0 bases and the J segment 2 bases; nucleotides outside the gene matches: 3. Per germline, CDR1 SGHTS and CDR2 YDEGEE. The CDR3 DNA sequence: TGTGCCAGCAGCTTGGCGGACAGGGTAAACTATGGCTACACCTTC. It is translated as CASSLADRVNYGYTF.

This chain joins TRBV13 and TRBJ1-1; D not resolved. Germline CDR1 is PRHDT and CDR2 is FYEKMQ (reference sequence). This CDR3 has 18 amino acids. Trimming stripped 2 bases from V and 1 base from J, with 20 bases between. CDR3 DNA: TGTGCCAGCAGCTTATGGGATCAGGTCCGGGAACCGAACACTGAAGCTTTCTTT. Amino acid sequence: CASSLWDQVREPNTEAFF.

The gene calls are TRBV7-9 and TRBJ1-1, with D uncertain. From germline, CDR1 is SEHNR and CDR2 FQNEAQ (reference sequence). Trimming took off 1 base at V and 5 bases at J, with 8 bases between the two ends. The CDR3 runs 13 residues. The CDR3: CASSLEVLTEAFF. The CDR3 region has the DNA TGTGCCAGCAGCTTAGAGGTTTTGACTGAAGCTTTCTTT.

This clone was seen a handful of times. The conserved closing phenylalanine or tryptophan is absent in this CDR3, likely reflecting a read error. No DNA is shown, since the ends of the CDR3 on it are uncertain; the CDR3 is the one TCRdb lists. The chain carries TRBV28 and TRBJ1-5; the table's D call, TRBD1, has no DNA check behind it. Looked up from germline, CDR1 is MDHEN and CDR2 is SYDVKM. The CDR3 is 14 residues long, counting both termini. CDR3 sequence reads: CASSLGPGQGGTSL.

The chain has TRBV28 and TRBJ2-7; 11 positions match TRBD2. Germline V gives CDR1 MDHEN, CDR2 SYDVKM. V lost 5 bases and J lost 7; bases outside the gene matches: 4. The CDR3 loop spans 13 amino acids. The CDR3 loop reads CASSPGTSGEQYF. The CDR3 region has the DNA TGTGCCAGCAGTCCTGGGACTAGCGGTGAGCAGTACTTC. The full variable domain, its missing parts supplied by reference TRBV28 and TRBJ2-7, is DVKVTQSSRYLVKRTGEKVFLECVQDMDHENMFWYRQDPGLGLRLIYFSYDVKMKEKGDIPEGYSVSREKKERFSLILESASTNQTSMYLCASSPGTSGEQYFGPGTRLTVT.

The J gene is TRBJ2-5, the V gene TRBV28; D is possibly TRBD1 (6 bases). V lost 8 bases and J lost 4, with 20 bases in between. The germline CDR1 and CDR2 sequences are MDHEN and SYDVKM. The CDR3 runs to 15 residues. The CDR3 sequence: CASRDSGESRETQYF. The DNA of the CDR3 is TGTGCCAGCCGCGATTCAGGGGAGAGCAGAGAGACCCAGTACTTC. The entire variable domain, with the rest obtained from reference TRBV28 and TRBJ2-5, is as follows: DVKVTQSSRYLVKRTGEKVFLECVQDMDHENMFWYRQDPGLGLRLIYFSYDVKMKEKGDIPEGYSVSREKKERFSLILESASTNQTSMYLCASRDSGESRETQYFGPGTRLLVL.